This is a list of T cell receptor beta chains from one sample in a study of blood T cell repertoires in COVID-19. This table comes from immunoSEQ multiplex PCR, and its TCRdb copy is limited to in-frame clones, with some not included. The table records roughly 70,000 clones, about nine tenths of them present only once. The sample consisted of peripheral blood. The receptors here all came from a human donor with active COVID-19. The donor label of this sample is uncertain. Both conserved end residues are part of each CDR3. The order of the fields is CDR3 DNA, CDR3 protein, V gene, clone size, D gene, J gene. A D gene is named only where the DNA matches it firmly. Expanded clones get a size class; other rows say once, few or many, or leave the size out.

DNA: TGTGCCAGCAGCTTAGTACTAGCGGGAGGGACCGGGGAGCTGTTTTTT
CDR3: CASSLVLAGGTGELFF
V: TRBV7-2
size: NA
D: TRBD2
J: TRBJ2-2

DNA: TGTGCCAGTAGCTCCGTCGGATCCAGGGGGATCAATCAGCCCCAGCATTTT
CDR3: CASSSVGSRGINQPQHF
V: TRBV19
size: NA
D: TRBD1
J: TRBJ1-5

DNA: TGTGCCAGCAGCTTAAGGACTAGCGCTAACAATGAGCAGTTCTTC
CDR3: CASSLRTSANNEQFF
V: TRBV5-5
size: NA
D: TRBD2
J: TRBJ2-1

DNA: TGTGCCAGCAGCTTAGAAGATGTAGGGACTGCGGGGCAGTATTTT
CDR3: CASSLEDVGTAGQYF
V: TRBV11-3
size: NA
D: NA
J: TRBJ2-3

DNA: TGTGCCAGCAGTTACTTAAAGCGTGGCGGCACAGATACGCAGTATTTT
CDR3: CASSYLKRGGTDTQYF
V: TRBV6-5
size: NA
D: NA
J: TRBJ2-3

DNA: TGTGCCAGCAGTGTCGCGGCCTCGAACACCGGGGAGCTGTTTTTT
CDR3: CASSVAASNTGELFF
V: TRBV27
size: NA
D: NA
J: TRBJ2-2

DNA: TGCGCCAGCAGTGAGTCGACCGCTAGAGATGAGCAGTTCTTC
CDR3: CASSESTARDEQFF
V: TRBV10-1
size: NA
D: NA
J: TRBJ2-1

DNA: TGTGCCAGTAGCCCACGACTAGCGGGGGGGGAGACCCAGTACTTC
CDR3: CASSPRLAGGETQYF
V: TRBV19
size: NA
D: TRBD2
J: TRBJ2-5

DNA: TGTGCCAGCAGCCCTCTGAGAACAGATACGCAGTATTTT
CDR3: CASSPLRTDTQYF
V: TRBV7-2
size: NA
D: NA
J: TRBJ2-3

DNA: TGCGCCAGCAGCCAAGATGTGGGGGGGTCGAACACTGAAGCTTTCTTT
CDR3: CASSQDVGGSNTEAFF
V: TRBV4-1
size: NA
D: NA
J: TRBJ1-1

DNA: TGTGCCAGCAGGCCCGACCTTTTGGGAGGGGGCAATGAGCAGTTCTTC
CDR3: CASRPDLLGGGNEQFF
V: TRBV28
size: NA
D: NA
J: TRBJ2-1

DNA: TGTGCCACCCGGGACAGGGGTGAGACTGAAGCTTTCTTT
CDR3: CATRDRGETEAFF
V: TRBV24-1
size: NA
D: TRBD1
J: TRBJ1-1

DNA: TGTGCCATCAGTGATACAGGGGGTAGCAATCAGCCCCAGCATTTT
CDR3: CAISDTGGSNQPQHF
V: TRBV10-3
size: NA
D: TRBD1
J: TRBJ1-5

DNA: TGTGCCAGTAGTATGAGGCTAGCGTCAGATACGCAGTATTTT
CDR3: CASSMRLASDTQYF
V: TRBV19
size: NA
D: NA
J: TRBJ2-3

DNA: TGTGCCAGCAGCGCCTCTTGGGGGCGTGGAAACACCATATATTTT
CDR3: CASSASWGRGNTIYF
V: TRBV2
size: NA
D: NA
J: TRBJ1-3

DNA: TGTGCCGCAACGGGGGGCAGAACCTACGAGCAGTACTTC
CDR3: CAATGGRTYEQYF
V: TRBV7-8
size: NA
D: NA
J: TRBJ2-7

DNA: TGTGCCAGCACTCGGGGGGGTGCCCCCTACGAGCAGTACTTC
CDR3: CASTRGGAPYEQYF
V: TRBV6-5
size: NA
D: TRBD2
J: TRBJ2-7

DNA: TGTGCCAGCAGCCAAGAAAGAGCCGGGCAGTTCTTC
CDR3: CASSQERAGQFF
V: TRBV3-1/TRBV3-2
size: NA
D: NA
J: TRBJ2-1

DNA: TGTGCCAGCTCCAAGAGGGGGGGGGAGCTGTTTTTT
CDR3: CASSKRGGELFF
V: TRBV12-3/TRBV12-4
size: NA
D: NA
J: TRBJ2-2

DNA: TGTGCCAGCAGCGTAGGTGGACAAGTCACAGATACGCAGTATTTT
CDR3: CASSVGGQVTDTQYF
V: TRBV11-3
size: NA
D: NA
J: TRBJ2-3

DNA: TGTGCCAGCACTCTAGCGGGAGTTGAATCCCACGAGCAGTACTTC
CDR3: CASTLAGVESHEQYF
V: TRBV2
size: NA
D: TRBD2
J: TRBJ2-7

DNA: TGTGCCAGCAACCCGACAGGGATCCGCAATGAGCAGTTCTTC
CDR3: CASNPTGIRNEQFF
V: TRBV2
size: NA
D: TRBD1
J: TRBJ2-1

DNA: TGTGCCAGCAGTTTACTGACAGGGTGGGGCAATCAGCCCCAGCATTTT
CDR3: CASSLLTGWGNQPQHF
V: TRBV28
size: NA
D: TRBD1
J: TRBJ1-5

DNA: TGTGCCAGCAGGTTATCCCCTTTCTACGAGCAGTACTTC
CDR3: CASRLSPFYEQYF
V: TRBV12-3/TRBV12-4
size: NA
D: NA
J: TRBJ2-7

DNA: TGCGCCAGCAGCCAAGAATTTGGGGGGGCCTACGAGCAGTACTTC
CDR3: CASSQEFGGAYEQYF
V: TRBV4-1
size: NA
D: TRBD2
J: TRBJ2-7

DNA: TGTGCCAGCAGTTGGGCAGCAGGTCGTTGGTACTTC
CDR3: CASSWAAGRWYF
V: TRBV6-2/TRBV6-3
size: NA
D: NA
J: TRBJ2-7

DNA: TGTGCCAGCAGCCGTAATAGCGCCACGAACACCGGGGAGCTGTTTTTT
CDR3: CASSRNSATNTGELFF
V: TRBV6-6
size: NA
D: NA
J: TRBJ2-2

DNA: TGTGCCAGCAGTGATCGGCGCTGGAGCTCCTACAATGAGCAGTTCTTC
CDR3: CASSDRRWSSYNEQFF
V: TRBV6-1
size: NA
D: NA
J: TRBJ2-1

DNA: TGCGCCAGCAGCCAAGCGGACAGGGACTCGGGTGAGCAGTTCTTC
CDR3: CASSQADRDSGEQFF
V: TRBV4-3
size: NA
D: TRBD1
J: TRBJ2-1

DNA: TGTGCCAGCAGTACCCCGACAGGGGCAGGAGGAAACACCATATATTTT
CDR3: CASSTPTGAGGNTIYF
V: TRBV28
size: NA
D: TRBD1
J: TRBJ1-3

DNA: TGTGCCAGCAGTTTATTGAGAGGGGGCAGGGGCACAGATACGCAGTATTTT
CDR3: CASSLLRGGRGTDTQYF
V: TRBV28
size: once
D: TRBD1
J: TRBJ2-3

DNA: TGTGCCAGCAGCCCTCATGGGAAGGGAGGGAATTCACCCCTCCACTTT
CDR3: CASSPHGKGGNSPLHF
V: TRBV25-1
size: NA
D: NA
J: TRBJ1-6

DNA: TGTGCCAGCAGCGCTGTTCGGGGAGGCTCTGGAAACACCATATATTTT
CDR3: CASSAVRGGSGNTIYF
V: TRBV28
size: NA
D: NA
J: TRBJ1-3

DNA: TGTGCCAGCAGCCAAGAATGGCAGGCTGTTAAGGGCTACACCTTC
CDR3: CASSQEWQAVKGYTF
V: TRBV3-1/TRBV3-2
size: NA
D: NA
J: TRBJ1-2

DNA: TGCGCCAGCAGCCAAGGGACACTTAACACCGGGGAGCTGTTTTTT
CDR3: CASSQGTLNTGELFF
V: TRBV4-3
size: NA
D: NA
J: TRBJ2-2

DNA: TGCGCCAGCAGCTTGGGGGCCGGGGGGATCCAAGAGACCCAGTACTTC
CDR3: CASSLGAGGIQETQYF
V: TRBV5-1
size: few
D: TRBD2
J: TRBJ2-5

DNA: TGCGCCAGCAGCTTGGGGGAAATACTAGTTGGGGAGACCCAGTACTTC
CDR3: CASSLGEILVGETQYF
V: TRBV5-1
size: NA
D: NA
J: TRBJ2-5

DNA: TGTGCCAGCAGTCCCGACGGGGTGGGAAAGACCCAGTACTTC
CDR3: CASSPDGVGKTQYF
V: TRBV6-4
size: NA
D: NA
J: TRBJ2-5

DNA: TGTGCCAGCAGTTACCTCCGGGCGGGCATTCAGTACTTC
CDR3: CASSYLRAGIQYF
V: TRBV6-5
size: few
D: NA
J: TRBJ2-4

DNA: TGTGCCAGTAGTATGCGGGTCAATCAGCCCCAGCATTTT
CDR3: CASSMRVNQPQHF
V: TRBV19
size: once
D: NA
J: TRBJ1-5

DNA: TGTGCCAGCAGCGTAATTCCCCCGAGCGGGGGCTACACCTTC
CDR3: CASSVIPPSGGYTF
V: TRBV9
size: NA
D: NA
J: TRBJ1-2

DNA: TGTGCCAGCAGCCCCAAGGCGACAGCCCTTTCCGTTTTCTTT
CDR3: CASSPKATALSVFF
V: TRBV7-2
size: NA
D: NA
J: TRBJ1-1

DNA: TGTGCCAGCAGTAACCACAGGAACGGCGCCGGGGAGCTGTTTTTT
CDR3: CASSNHRNGAGELFF
V: TRBV6-2/TRBV6-3
size: NA
D: NA
J: TRBJ2-2

DNA: TGTGCCAGCAGTTACAGGACAGGGAGAAATGAAAAACTGTTTTTT
CDR3: CASSYRTGRNEKLFF
V: TRBV6-5
size: NA
D: TRBD1
J: TRBJ1-4

DNA: TGCGCCAGCAGCCTCGCCGGGACTAGGGACTACGAGCAGTACTTC
CDR3: CASSLAGTRDYEQYF
V: TRBV5-1
size: NA
D: TRBD2
J: TRBJ2-7

DNA: TGTGCCAGCAGCTTGGATCGGGAGTTGATTCTAGCCAAAAACATTCAGTACTTC
CDR3: CASSLDRELILAKNIQYF
V: TRBV5-6
size: NA
D: NA
J: TRBJ2-4

DNA: TGTGCCAGTAGTCTTAGACTAGCGAGGAGCACAGATACGCAGTATTTT
CDR3: CASSLRLARSTDTQYF
V: TRBV19
size: NA
D: TRBD2
J: TRBJ2-3

DNA: TGCGCCAGCAGCCTAGACTATACGAGCTCCTACAATGAGCAGTTCTTC
CDR3: CASSLDYTSSYNEQFF
V: TRBV5-1
size: NA
D: NA
J: TRBJ2-1

DNA: TGTGCCAGCAGCTTGGGAAGGGCGGGGTATGAAAAACTGTTTTTT
CDR3: CASSLGRAGYEKLFF
V: TRBV5-6
size: NA
D: NA
J: TRBJ1-4

DNA: TGTGCCAGCAGTGACGGACAGGGGAGGACTGAAGCTTTCTTT
CDR3: CASSDGQGRTEAFF
V: TRBV25-1
size: NA
D: TRBD1
J: TRBJ1-1

DNA: TGTGCCAGCACCCGGACAGGGGGAGGTAGAAAACTGTTTTTT
CDR3: CASTRTGGGRKLFF
V: TRBV6-6
size: NA
D: TRBD1
J: TRBJ1-4

DNA: TGTGCCAGCAGCTCTAGCACAGATACGCAGTATTTT
CDR3: CASSSSTDTQYF
V: TRBV7-2
size: NA
D: NA
J: TRBJ2-3

DNA: TGTGCCAGCAGTTCCACAGGGGGCTACGAGCAGTACTTC
CDR3: CASSSTGGYEQYF
V: TRBV12-3/TRBV12-4
size: few
D: TRBD1
J: TRBJ2-7

DNA: TGTGCCAGCAGCCACATACTATACGAGCAGTACTTC
CDR3: CASSHILYEQYF
V: TRBV21-1
size: NA
D: NA
J: TRBJ2-7

DNA: TGTGCCAGCAGTTACGCCCCGGCGGGAGGGCCCGGGGAGCTGTTTTTT
CDR3: CASSYAPAGGPGELFF
V: TRBV6-7
size: NA
D: TRBD2
J: TRBJ2-2

DNA: TGCGCCAGCAGACTCCGGAGCGGGAGTGAGGATGAGCAGTTCTTC
CDR3: CASRLRSGSEDEQFF
V: TRBV5-1
size: NA
D: TRBD2
J: TRBJ2-1

DNA: TGCAGCATTATCGGACGCGGGAGGGCCGGGGGGCAGTTCTTC
CDR3: CSIIGRGRAGGQFF
V: TRBV29-1
size: NA
D: TRBD2
J: TRBJ2-1